Listed below are T cell receptor beta chains from one sample, sequenced in a study of blood T cell repertoires in COVID-19. Only in-frame clones appear in the TCRdb table, and some are missing; sequencing was by immunoSEQ multiplex PCR. The table records about 140,000 clones, roughly 80% of them present only once. Sequenced sample: peripheral blood. The receptor source for this set is a man in his sixties who had recovered from COVID-19. The CDR3 runs from the conserved cysteine through the conserved F or W.

v_call	j_call	cdr3_aa
TRBV6-5	TRBJ2-7	CASRDAGAKTYEQYF
TRBV30	TRBJ1-1	CAWSYGGTEAFF
TRBV19	TRBJ2-1	CASSFFGSEQFF
TRBV19	TRBJ1-5	CASKVPGQRYQPQHF
TRBV30	TRBJ2-3	CAWSRLLFTDTQYF
TRBV27	TRBJ2-3	CASSAGTGRADTQYF
TRBV7-3	TRBJ1-2	CASSQGAGTATSGYTF
TRBV24-1	TRBJ2-5	CATSDFRGGGSKETQYF
TRBV19	TRBJ2-1	CASSTGLAGVGKNNEQFF
TRBV5-1	TRBJ2-2	CASSLEGLANTGELFF
TRBV19	TRBJ1-1	CASRTQATNTEAFF
TRBV19	TRBJ1-5	CATGQGRNQPQHF
TRBV19	TRBJ1-6	CASTAGTGHNSPLHF
TRBV28	TRBJ1-6	CASSDRSIYNSPLHF
TRBV6-4	TRBJ2-2	CASRGPDGELFF
TRBV7-9	TRBJ1-4	CASSEGLLGEKLFF
TRBV29-1	TRBJ2-5	CSVEVAGKTQYF
TRBV19	TRBJ1-5	CASQGAGGSGQPQHF
TRBV18	TRBJ2-3	CASSPPITDTQYF
TRBV7-2	TRBJ2-7	CASSLGGRDYEQYF
TRBV2	TRBJ1-1	CASAPRTGDTEAFF
TRBV7-6	TRBJ2-7	CASSPGGTGITYEQYF
TRBV30	TRBJ2-5	CACPGGGQETQYF
TRBV4-2	TRBJ2-1	CASSQDKTDYNEQFF
TRBV9	TRBJ2-2	CASSEGLAGAGGELFF
TRBV5-8	TRBJ2-3	CASSPGLTGGAGTDTQYF
TRBV19	TRBJ2-3	CASSPTATDTQYF
TRBV30	TRBJ1-4	CAWSLQGQGEKLFF
TRBV11-1	TRBJ2-5	CASSLDRVQETQYF
TRBV28	TRBJ2-7	CASSLYGTSGGASDEQYF
TRBV30	TRBJ2-7	CAWRPRQVPFLAGVGEQYF
TRBV29-1	TRBJ2-1	CSASGGGYYNEQFF
TRBV5-1	TRBJ1-6	CASSQDGQKNSPLHF
TRBV28	TRBJ1-4	CASSASQGASEKLFF
TRBV3-1/TRBV3-2	TRBJ2-5	CASSQGHGARETQYF
TRBV7-2	TRBJ2-5	CASSLVASLQETQYF
TRBV5-1	TRBJ1-6	CASSLGHRNSPLHF
TRBV7-2	TRBJ1-1	CASSLFGPGTEAFF
TRBV25-1	TRBJ1-4	CASSPSNEKLFF
TRBV30	TRBJ2-5	CAWSRGGETQYF
TRBV3-1/TRBV3-2	TRBJ1-2	CASSQEGRGNYGYTF
TRBV5-4	TRBJ1-2	CASSERGSGGYGYTF
TRBV2	TRBJ1-5	CASQFGQARGQPQHF
TRBV6-6	TRBJ1-2	CASRSGGADYGYTF
TRBV5-1	TRBJ1-5	CASSLAGAGEPQHF
TRBV6-2/TRBV6-3	TRBJ1-1	CASSYELKAFF
TRBV11-2	TRBJ2-5	CASSFVLGLGETQYF
TRBV5-1	TRBJ2-7	CASSLAVRRVNEQYF
TRBV6-1	TRBJ2-5	CASSEGGTKGETQYF
TRBV5-1	TRBJ2-5	CASSGGTSGSGGTQYF
TRBV7-2	TRBJ2-1	CASKTSGMNNEQFF
TRBV7-2	TRBJ1-6	CASSLPPGSPLHF
TRBV7-2	TRBJ1-6	CASSATGGNSPLHF
TRBV7-3	TRBJ1-2	CASSLSVGQGDGYTF
TRBV5-1	TRBJ2-4	CASSAGLAGVEGKNIQYF
TRBV28	TRBJ2-1	CASRDSSYNEQFF
TRBV2	TRBJ2-1	CASSEALLGTSDNEQFF
TRBV28	TRBJ2-5	CASSLPAGVQETQYF
TRBV7-9	TRBJ1-2	CASSFDGGENGYTF